This T cell receptor (beta chain) was sequenced for a study of shared clonotypes between healthy human individuals. Clones were read by immunoSEQ multiplex PCR, and TCRdb kept only the in-frame ones, dropping some. The repertoire holds approximately 940,000 clones, with over 75% as singletons. The germline V gene encodes CDR1 SGHNT and CDR2 YENEEA. The CDR3 contains 15 residues. The V end was cut by 1 base, the J end by 6 bases, with 16 bases between. The rearrangement links TRBV11-3 to TRBJ2-7; D may match TRBD1 or TRBD2 (5 bases each). This TCR was sampled from a man in his late teens or twenties in good health. Sequenced: memory CD4+ T cells sorted from blood. Documented subset: CD45RA-negative fraction. The CDR3 sequence: CASSLGGSELSEQYF. The CDR3 nucleotides are TGTGCCAGCAGCTTAGGGGGGAGCGAATTATCCGAGCAGTACTTC.